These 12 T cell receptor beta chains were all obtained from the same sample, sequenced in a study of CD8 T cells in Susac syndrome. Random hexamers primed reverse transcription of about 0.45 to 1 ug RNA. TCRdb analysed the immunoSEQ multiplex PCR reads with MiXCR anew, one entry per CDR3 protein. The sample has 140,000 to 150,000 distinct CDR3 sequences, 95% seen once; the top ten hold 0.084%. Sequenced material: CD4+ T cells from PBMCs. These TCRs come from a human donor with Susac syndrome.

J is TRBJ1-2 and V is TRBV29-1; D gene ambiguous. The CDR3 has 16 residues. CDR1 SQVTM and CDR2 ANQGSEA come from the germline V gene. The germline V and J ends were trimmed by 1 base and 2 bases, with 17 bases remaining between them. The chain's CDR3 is CSVEGASGVTNYGYTF. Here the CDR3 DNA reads TGCAGCGTTGAAGGGGCATCCGGGGTAACGAACTATGGCTACACCTTC. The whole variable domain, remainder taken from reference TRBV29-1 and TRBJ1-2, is SAVISQKPSRDICQRGTSLTIQCQVDSQVTMMFWYRQQPGQSLTLIATANQGSEATYESGFVIDKFPISRPNLTFSTLTVSNMSPEDSSIYLCSVEGASGVTNYGYTFGSGTRLTVV.

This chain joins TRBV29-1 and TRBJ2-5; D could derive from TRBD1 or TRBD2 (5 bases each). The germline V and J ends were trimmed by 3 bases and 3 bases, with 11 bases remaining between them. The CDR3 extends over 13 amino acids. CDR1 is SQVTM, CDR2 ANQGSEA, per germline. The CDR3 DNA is TGCAGCGTTGACCCGAGGGGCAAAGAGACCCAGTACTTC. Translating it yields CSVDPRGKETQYF.

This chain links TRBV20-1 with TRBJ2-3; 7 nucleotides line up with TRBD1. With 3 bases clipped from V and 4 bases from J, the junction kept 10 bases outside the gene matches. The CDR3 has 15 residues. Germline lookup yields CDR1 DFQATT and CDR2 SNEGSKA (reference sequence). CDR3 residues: CSASPGQRMADTQYF. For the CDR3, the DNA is TGCAGTGCTAGCCCGGGACAGCGAATGGCAGATACGCAGTATTTT.

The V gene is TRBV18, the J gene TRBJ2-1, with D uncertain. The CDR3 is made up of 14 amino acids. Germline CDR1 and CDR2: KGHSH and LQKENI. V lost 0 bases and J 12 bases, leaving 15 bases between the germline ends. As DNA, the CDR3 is TGTGCCAGCTCACCACCGAAGGACCACATGTGGCAGTTCTTC. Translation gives CASSPPKDHMWQFF.

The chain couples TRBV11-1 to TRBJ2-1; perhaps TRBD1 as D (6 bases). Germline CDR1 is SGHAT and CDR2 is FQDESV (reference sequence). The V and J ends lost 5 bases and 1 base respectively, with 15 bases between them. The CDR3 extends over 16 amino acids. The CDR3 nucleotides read TGTGCCAGCAGCCCACCATTTAGGGGGTCCTACAATGAGCAGTTCTTC. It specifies CASSPPFRGSYNEQFF. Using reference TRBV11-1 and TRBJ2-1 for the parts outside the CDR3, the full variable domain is EAEVAQSPRYKITEKSQAVAFWCDPISGHATLYWYRQILGQGPELLVQFQDESVVDDSQLPKDRFSAERLKGVDSTLKIQPAELGDSAMYLCASSPPFRGSYNEQFFGPGTRLTVL.

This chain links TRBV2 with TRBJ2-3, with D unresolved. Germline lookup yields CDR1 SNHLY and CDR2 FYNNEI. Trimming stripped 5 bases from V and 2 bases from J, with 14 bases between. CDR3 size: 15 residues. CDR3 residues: CASSRTASLTDTQYF. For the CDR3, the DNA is TGTGCCAGCAGTAGAACAGCAAGCCTCACAGATACGCAGTATTTT.

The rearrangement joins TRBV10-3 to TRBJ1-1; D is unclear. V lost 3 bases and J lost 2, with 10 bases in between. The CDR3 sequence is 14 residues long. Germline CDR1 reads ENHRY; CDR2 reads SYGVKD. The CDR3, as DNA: TGTGCCATCAGTGATGCCAAGAGTAACACTGAAGCTTTCTTT. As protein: CAISDAKSNTEAFF.

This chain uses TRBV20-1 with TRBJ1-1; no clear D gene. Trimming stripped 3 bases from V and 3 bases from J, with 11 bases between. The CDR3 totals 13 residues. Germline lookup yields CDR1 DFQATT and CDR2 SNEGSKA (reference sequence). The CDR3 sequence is CSARRQLDTEAFF. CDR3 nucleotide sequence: TGCAGTGCTAGGCGGCAGTTGGACACTGAAGCTTTCTTT.

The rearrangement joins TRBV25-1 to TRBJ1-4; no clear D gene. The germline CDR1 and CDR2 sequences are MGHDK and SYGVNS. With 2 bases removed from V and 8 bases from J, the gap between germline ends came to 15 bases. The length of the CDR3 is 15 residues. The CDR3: CASSEAGRYTEKLFF. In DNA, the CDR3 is TGTGCCAGCAGTGAAGCAGGTCGATACACAGAAAAACTGTTTTTT.

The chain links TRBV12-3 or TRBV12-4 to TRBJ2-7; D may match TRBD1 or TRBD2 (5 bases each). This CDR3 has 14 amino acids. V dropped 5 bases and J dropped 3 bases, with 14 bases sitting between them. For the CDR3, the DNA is TGTGCCAGCAGTCCCCGGGACGGACGCTACGAGCAGTACTTC. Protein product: CASSPRDGRYEQYF.

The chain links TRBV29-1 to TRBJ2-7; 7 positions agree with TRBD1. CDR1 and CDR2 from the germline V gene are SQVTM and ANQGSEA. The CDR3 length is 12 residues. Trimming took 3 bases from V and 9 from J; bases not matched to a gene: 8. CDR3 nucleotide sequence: TGCAGCGTTGATAATCAGGGGGTAGGGCAGTACTTC. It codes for CSVDNQGVGQYF.

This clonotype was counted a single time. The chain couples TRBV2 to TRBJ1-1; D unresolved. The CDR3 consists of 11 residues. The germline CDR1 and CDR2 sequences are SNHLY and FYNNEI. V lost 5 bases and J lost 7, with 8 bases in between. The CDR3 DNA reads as TGTGCCAGCAGTTGGGCCAGTGAAGCTTTCTTT. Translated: CASSWASEAFF.